One sample yielded the 23 T cell receptor beta chains listed below, sequenced in a study of naive and memory T cell subsets. Both TRBC1 and TRBC2 were covered by a beta constant-region primer of two equimolar oligonucleotides. In TCRdb, the UMI-ligation and nested PCR reads were re-called with MiXCR into one record per CDR3 protein. The sample consists of under 100,000 distinct CDR3 sequences, over 7% of them appearing once. Sequenced: central memory CD4+ T cells from blood. The receptors shown here come from a human donor in good health.

This clonotype occurred many times. The chain couples TRBV12-3 or TRBV12-4 to TRBJ1-3; weak D call: TRBD1 (5 bases). The CDR3 totals 13 residues. Trimming took 7 bases from V and 4 from J, leaving 11 bases between them. The CDR3 DNA is TGTGCCAGCACCCCAGGGAAAGGAAACACCATATATTTT. Its translation is CASTPGKGNTIYF.

This clonotype showed up many times. The rearrangement joins TRBV6-2 or TRBV6-3 to TRBJ1-2; D is uncertain. There are 12 residues in the CDR3. V shed 6 bases and J shed 4 bases, with 9 bases lying between them. Germline assignment: CDR1 MNHEY and CDR2 SVGEGT. The CDR3 loop is CASRQAVYGYTF. The CDR3 bases are TGTGCCAGCAGACAAGCGGTCTATGGCTACACCTTC.

This clonotype was picked up many times. This chain uses TRBV4-3 with TRBJ2-7; 7 positions agree with TRBD1. This CDR3 has 16 amino acids. Per germline, CDR1 LGHNA and CDR2 YSLEER. Trimming removed 1 base from V and 1 base from J; junction bases left unmatched: 7. CDR3 coding DNA: TGCGCCAGCAGCCAAGGGCCGGGACAGAGATCCTACGAGCAGTACTTC. Protein: CASSQGPGQRSYEQYF.

The rearrangement joins TRBV7-2 to TRBJ2-5, with 9 bases matching TRBD2. The V gene's germline CDR1 is SGHTA and CDR2 FQGNSA. Trimming at V came to 1 base and at J to 5 bases, leaving 2 bases not matched to a gene. There are 14 residues in the CDR3. This chain's CDR3 is CASSLGAGGETQYF. The CDR3 nucleotides are TGTGCCAGCAGCTTAGGGGCGGGAGGGGAGACCCAGTACTTC.

This clonotype was counted between two and nine times. The gene calls are TRBV7-6 and TRBJ2-1, with 10 nucleotides matching TRBD2. The CDR3 consists of 16 residues. With V trimmed by 5 bases and J by 5 bases, 9 bases remained unmatched. Looked up from germline, CDR1 is SGHVS and CDR2 is FNYEAQ. The DNA for the CDR3 is TGTGCCAGCAGCCCAGCTAGCGGGAGCTCACACAATGAGCAGTTCTTC. Amino acids: CASSPASGSSHNEQFF.

This clonotype was counted many times. The V gene is TRBV28, the J gene TRBJ1-2, with a possible D match to TRBD1 (5 bases). CDR3 length: 14 amino acids. The germline V and J ends were trimmed by 4 bases and 4 bases, with 13 bases remaining between them. The V gene's germline CDR1 is MDHEN and CDR2 SYDVKM. The CDR3 region is CASSSGDRLYGYTF. The DNA for the CDR3 is TGTGCCAGCAGTTCGGGGGACCGACTCTATGGCTACACCTTC.

The chain has TRBV7-2 and TRBJ1-5; 8 bases match TRBD1. The CDR3 sequence is 14 residues long. After removal of 6 bases from V and 7 bases from J, the junction contained 8 bases not matched to a gene. The germline gives CDR1 SGHTA, CDR2 FQGNSA. The CDR3 loop is CASSHDRGGQPQHF. The CDR3, as DNA: TGTGCCAGCAGTCATGACAGGGGTGGACAGCCCCAGCATTTT.

This clonotype has just a few counts. V and J are TRBV4-2 and TRBJ1-5; D gene unclear. V was clipped by 0 bases and J by 3 bases, with 15 bases between them. The germline CDR1 and CDR2 sequences are LGHNA and YNFKEQ. This CDR3 spans 17 amino acids. CDR3 loop: CASSQDYPPRPNQPQHF. The CDR3 DNA follows: TGTGCCAGCAGCCAAGATTATCCCCCGAGGCCCAATCAGCCCCAGCATTTT.

This clonotype was counted many times. J is TRBJ1-1 and V is TRBV7-8; no clear D gene. Per germline, CDR1 SGHVS and CDR2 FQNEAQ. This CDR3 region has 16 residues. Deletions cut 5 bases from V and 6 bases from J, with 22 bases between. The CDR3 spells CASSPREGRWYPEAFF. As DNA, the CDR3 is TGTGCCAGCAGCCCCCGTGAAGGGCGCTGGTACCCTGAAGCTTTCTTT.

This clonotype occurred many times. The chain recombines TRBV4-3 with TRBJ1-5; TRBD1 matches 8 bases. The germline V gene encodes CDR1 LGHNA and CDR2 YSLEER. The V and J ends lost 0 bases and 6 bases, in that order; junction bases with no gene match: 7. The CDR3 length is 16 residues. CDR3 bases: TGCGCCAGCAGCCAAGACGCAGGGGGCTCAATTCAGCCCCAGCATTTT. It yields the protein CASSQDAGGSIQPQHF.

The chain couples TRBV19 to TRBJ2-3, with D unclear. CDR3 length: 11 amino acids. V lost 9 bases and J lost 8, with 12 bases in between. Germline lookup yields CDR1 LNHDA and CDR2 SQIVND (reference sequence). CDR3: CASAYRGTQYF. The CDR3 coding sequence is TGTGCCAGCGCGTATCGCGGTACGCAGTATTTT. The full variable domain, rest sourced from reference TRBV19 and TRBJ2-3, is DGGITQSPKYLFRKEGQNVTLSCEQNLNHDAMYWYRQDPGQGLRLIYYSQIVNDFQKGDIAEGYSVSREKKESFPLTVTSAQKNPTAFYLCASAYRGTQYFGPGTRLTVL.

This clonotype occurred many times. The chain has TRBV3-1 and TRBJ2-1; D perhaps matches TRBD1 (6 bases). Trimming stripped 0 bases from V and 2 bases from J, with 11 bases between. The CDR3 extends over 16 amino acids. The germline CDR1 and CDR2 sequences are LGHDT and YNNKEL (reference sequence). DNA for the CDR3: TGTGCCAGCAGCCAAGACCACGGACAGCCCTACAATGAGCAGTTCTTC. Its protein is CASSQDHGQPYNEQFF.

This clonotype was observed many times. This rearrangement joins TRBV18 to TRBJ2-1; D gene uncertain. The CDR3 covers 15 residues. Germline lookup yields CDR1 KGHSH and CDR2 LQKENI. Deletions cut 4 bases from V and 3 bases from J, with 13 bases between. The chain's CDR3 is CASSRGGSLYNEQFF. CDR3 DNA: TGTGCCAGCTCACGGGGTGGAAGCCTCTACAATGAGCAGTTCTTC.

This clonotype was seen repeatedly, ten times or more. The chain recombines TRBV20-1 with TRBJ1-5; D uncertain. The ends were cut back, 0 bases at V and 6 bases at J, with 15 bases in the middle. The CDR3 covers 15 residues. Per germline, CDR1 DFQATT and CDR2 SNEGSKA (reference sequence). The CDR3 spells CSARDRRALGQPQHF. CDR3 nucleotides: TGCAGTGCTAGAGATAGGAGGGCCCTCGGTCAGCCCCAGCATTTT.

V is TRBV19 and J is TRBJ2-3; TRBD2 might be the D (5 bases). Germline V CDR1 and CDR2: LNHDA, SQIVND (reference sequence). The CDR3 has 13 residues. V was cut by 7 bases and J by 1 base, with 9 bases left in between. CDR3 protein: CASKVSGTDTQYF. CDR3 nucleotide sequence: TGTGCCAGTAAGGTTAGCGGCACAGATACGCAGTATTTT. The full variable domain, completed using reference TRBV19 and TRBJ2-3, is DGGITQSPKYLFRKEGQNVTLSCEQNLNHDAMYWYRQDPGQGLRLIYYSQIVNDFQKGDIAEGYSVSREKKESFPLTVTSAQKNPTAFYLCASKVSGTDTQYFGPGTRLTVL.

This clonotype has a count of ten or more. The rearrangement uses TRBV11-2 and TRBJ2-1; D not resolved. Looked up from germline, CDR1 is SGHAT and CDR2 is FQNNGV. The CDR3 length is 15 residues. V lost 7 bases, J lost 0 bases, and 13 bases lay in between. Here the CDR3 reads CASTPGGASYNEQFF. The CDR3 DNA reads as TGTGCCAGCACCCCAGGTGGAGCCTCCTACAATGAGCAGTTCTTC.

The CDR3 protein is CASSPGSAVGQYF. The CDR3 DNA is TGTGCCAGCAGCCCCGGGTCAGCCGTGGGCCAGTACTTC. The gene calls are TRBV7-2 and TRBJ2-7; no reliable D call. The V end was cut by 5 bases, the J end by 10 bases, with 18 bases between. Germline V lookup: CDR1 SGHTA, CDR2 FQGNSA. The CDR3 runs 13 residues.

This clonotype was detected many times. V usage is TRBV12-3 or TRBV12-4 and J usage is TRBJ1-2; D gene uncertain. V was trimmed by 3 bases and J by 6 bases, leaving 14 bases between them. This CDR3 region has 14 residues. The CDR3 sequence: CASSFKVSVNGYTF. The DNA for the CDR3 is TGTGCCAGCAGTTTTAAGGTGTCGGTAAATGGCTACACCTTC.

This clonotype was detected ten times or more. This chain connects TRBV7-9 to TRBJ1-1, with D tentatively TRBD1 (6 bases). The CDR3 is 13 residues long. CDR1 SEHNR and CDR2 FQNEAQ come from the germline V gene (reference sequence). Between the trimmed V and J ends, which lost 7 bases and 2 bases, there was a span of 11 bases. The CDR3 nucleotides read TGTGCCAGCACTACAGGGATTAACACTGAAGCTTTCTTT. It is translated as CASTTGINTEAFF. The whole variable domain, remainder taken from reference TRBV7-9 and TRBJ1-1, is DTGVSQNPRHKITKRGQNVTFRCDPISEHNRLYWYRQTLGQGPEFLTYFQNEAQLEKSRLLSDRFSAERPKGSFSTLEIQRTEQGDSAMYLCASTTGINTEAFFGQGTRLTVV.

The chain combines TRBV20-1 with TRBJ2-1; D gene uncertain. Germline CDR1 reads DFQATT; CDR2 reads SNEGSKA (reference sequence). V was cut by 5 bases and J by 9 bases, with 17 bases left in between. The CDR3 consists of 13 residues. This CDR3 reads CSAHTLFGGEQFF. The CDR3, as DNA: TGCAGTGCTCATACGCTGTTCGGTGGTGAGCAGTTCTTC.

This clonotype occurred many times. The V and J genes are TRBV7-2 and TRBJ2-1; 13 nucleotides align to TRBD2. The junction had 4 bases not matched to a gene; V was cut back by 5 bases and J by 0 bases. There are 17 residues in the CDR3. Germline V gene lookup returns CDR1 SGHTA and CDR2 FQGNSA. The CDR3 loop is CASSPTSGRSSYNEQFF. CDR3 in DNA: TGTGCCAGCAGCCCGACTAGCGGGAGGAGCTCCTACAATGAGCAGTTCTTC.

This clonotype was seen ten or more times. The rearrangement uses TRBV12-3 or TRBV12-4 and TRBJ1-1; D gene unclear. The CDR3 consists of 13 residues. Trimming removed 2 bases from V and 8 bases from J, with 12 bases in between. The CDR3 protein is CASSLWQSLEAFF. CDR3 sequence (DNA): TGTGCCAGCAGTTTATGGCAGTCCCTCGAAGCTTTCTTT.

This clonotype was counted at least ten times. This chain uses TRBV19 with TRBJ1-4; unclear D gene. V gave up 3 bases and J gave up 8 bases, with 13 bases separating them. Germline assignment: CDR1 LNHDA and CDR2 SQIVND (reference sequence). The CDR3 is 14 residues long. The CDR3 DNA is TGTGCCAGTAGTATTGGCGTCAGCCCAGAAAAACTGTTTTTT. Its protein is CASSIGVSPEKLFF. Combining the CDR3 with reference TRBV19 and TRBJ1-4 gives the whole variable domain DGGITQSPKYLFRKEGQNVTLSCEQNLNHDAMYWYRQDPGQGLRLIYYSQIVNDFQKGDIAEGYSVSREKKESFPLTVTSAQKNPTAFYLCASSIGVSPEKLFFGSGTQLSVL.